The sequence of this TCR beta chain was determined in a study of CD8+CD57+ T cells in acquired aplastic anemia. Study as a whole: Mean DNA quantity obtained from sorted CD4+ and CD8+ cells was 3 to 4 ug. Study outcomes and limitations: With respect to CD8+ Simpson's diversity, patients and controls did not differ significantly. Patients and controls turned out to have roughly 29 CD8+ CDR3 sequences in common.

The study profiled TCR beta VDJ and CDR3 using genomic DNA as template. TCRdb re-analysed the reads in MiXCR, keeping a single row per CDR3 protein. There are about 200,000 distinct CDR3 sequences in the sample; 55% to 65% occur only once, and roughly 61% lies in the top ten. Patients selected for sequencing had displayed CD8+CD57+ cell expansion by flow cytometry. Severe acquired aplastic anemia was present in every patient. Regarding this clonotype: Its target is not known.

Germline V gene lookup returns CDR1 SNHLY and CDR2 FYNNEI. The CDR3 runs to 13 residues. V lost 11 bases and J lost 2; bases outside the gene matches: 8. The TCR originated in a human donor with aplastic anemia. This sequence joins TRBV2 and TRBJ2-7; TRBD2 aligns across 8 bases. What was sequenced was sorted CD4+, CD8+, or CD8+CD57+ T cells (not recorded which) from PBMCs. The CDR3 region has the DNA TGTGCCGCGACGACTAGCGTGACCTACGAGCAGTACTTC. Translated: CAATTSVTYEQYF. Complete variable domain (other parts from reference TRBV2 and TRBJ2-7): EPEVTQTPSHQVTQMGQEVILRCVPISNHLYFYWYRQILGQKVEFLVSFYNNEISEKSEIFDDQFSVERPDGSNFTLKIRSTKLEDSAMYFCAATTSVTYEQYFGPGTRLTVT.